This is a list of T cell receptor beta chains from one sample in a study of T cell repertoires in cytomegalovirus infection. Their recognized antigens are unknown. One entry per CDR3 protein results from TCRdb running MiXCR on the reads. The sample lists approximately 730,000 distinct CDR3 sequences, almost 30% occurring once. This specimen was cultured CD8+ T cells from PBMCs, taken from culture after CMV antigen stimulation. Receptors were obtained from a human donor in good health (CMV status not recorded). Some clones in this sample may be carry-over from other donors' samples. Both conserved end residues are part of each CDR3. The order of the fields is J gene, V gene, clone size, D gene, CDR3 protein, CDR3 DNA. D genes are given only for firm matches. Only some rows state a clone size, as once, few, many or a class for expanded clones.

>TRBJ2-3|TRBV11-2|-|-
CASSQGYDTQYF
TGTGCCAGCAGCCAGGGATATGATACGCAGTATTTT
>TRBJ2-1|TRBV24-1|few|-
CATSAAGAPYNEQFF
TGTGCCACCAGTGCTGCGGGGGCCCCCTACAATGAGCAGTTCTTC
>TRBJ2-2|TRBV6-6|few|TRBD1
CASSTRDSNTGELFF
TGTGCCAGCAGTACCCGGGACAGCAACACCGGGGAGCTGTTTTTT
>TRBJ1-4|TRBV12-3/TRBV12-4|-|-
CASSSSTATNEKLFF
-
>TRBJ2-1|TRBV5-1|many|-
CASSLGQIHYPLGNEQFF
TGCGCCAGCAGCTTGGGACAGATCCATTACCCGCTAGGCAATGAGCAGTTCTTC
>TRBJ1-2|TRBV11-2|-|-
CASSIQGGGQDGYTF
TGTGCCAGCAGCATTCAGGGTGGTGGCCAGGATGGCTACACCTTC
>TRBJ1-3|TRBV6-1|-|-
CASSEVVVSGNTIYF
TGTGCCAGCAGTGAAGTGGTGGTTTCTGGAAACACCATATATTTT
>TRBJ1-1|TRBV28|-|TRBD1
CASRREPTGPRTEAFF
TGTGCCAGCAGACGAGAGCCGACAGGGCCTCGAACTGAAGCTTTCTTT
>TRBJ1-2|TRBV29-1|-|-
CSVEEDTFYGYTF
TGCAGCGTTGAGGAAGATACATTCTATGGCTACACCTTC
>TRBJ2-5|TRBV7-9|-|-
CASSSLWDTQETQYF
TGTGCCAGCAGCTCCTTATGGGACACCCAAGAGACCCAGTACTTC
>TRBJ2-2|TRBV7-2|many|TRBD2
CASSLGGGEHRELFF
TGTGCCAGCAGCCTGGGGGGGGGAGAACACCGGGAGCTGTTTTTT
>TRBJ2-2|TRBV19|-|-
CASTSWGREDTGELFF
TGTGCCAGTACCTCCTGGGGCCGTGAGGACACCGGGGAGCTGTTTTTT
>TRBJ2-3|TRBV13|few|TRBD1
CASSYRTGVTDTQYF
TGTGCCAGCAGCTACCGGACAGGGGTCACAGATACGCAGTATTTT
>TRBJ2-7|TRBV6-1|few|-
CASSKPGLEQYF
TGTGCCAGCAGCAAACCCGGTTTAGAGCAGTACTTC
>TRBJ1-1|TRBV5-6|few|-
CASSFQEGYTEAFF
TGTGCCAGCAGCTTTCAGGAGGGATACACTGAAGCTTTCTTT
>TRBJ1-3|TRBV5-4|many|TRBD1
CASSLVGTGGGNTIYF
TGTGCCAGCAGCTTGGTCGGGACAGGGGGAGGAAACACCATATATTTT
>TRBJ1-1|TRBV27|-|TRBD1
CASSFSQGGDTEAFF
TGTGCCAGCAGTTTCTCCCAGGGGGGGGACACTGAAGCTTTCTTT
>TRBJ1-4|TRBV4-3|-|TRBD1
CASSQGQGASLTNEKLFF
TGCGCCAGCAGCCAAGGGCAGGGGGCGAGTTTAACTAATGAAAAACTGTTTTTT
>TRBJ2-3|TRBV7-8|many|TRBD2
CASSFGLAGRSTDTQYF
TGTGCCAGCAGCTTCGGACTAGCGGGGAGGAGCACAGATACGCAGTATTTT
>TRBJ2-2|TRBV6-8|-|-
CASSYSFEGMNTGELFF
TGTGCCAGCAGTTACTCATTTGAGGGAATGAACACCGGGGAGCTGTTTTTT
>TRBJ2-1|TRBV7-6|-|TRBD1
CASSPRGQGAYEQFF
TGTGCCAGCAGCCCGCGGGGACAGGGGGCCTATGAGCAGTTCTTC
>TRBJ2-1|TRBV20-1|few|TRBD2
CSARSPSGGLGEQFF
TGCAGTGCTAGATCCCCTAGCGGGGGGCTGGGGGAGCAGTTCTTC
>TRBJ2-1|TRBV7-6|-|TRBD2
CASSSRLAGEEQFF
TGTGCCAGCAGCTCCAGACTAGCGGGGGAGGAGCAGTTCTTC
>TRBJ1-5|TRBV7-8|-|-
CASSLRVQRDQPQHF
TGTGCCAGCAGCTTAAGGGTCCAGAGGGATCAGCCCCAGCATTTT
>TRBJ1-2|TRBV4-2|-|-
CASSQQEFYGYTF
TGTGCCAGCAGCCAGCAGGAGTTCTATGGCTACACCTTC
>TRBJ1-2|TRBV20-1|-|-
CSAFTRGGYTF
TGCAGTGCCTTCACCCGGGGGGGCTACACCTTC
>TRBJ2-2|TRBV27|-|-
CASSFGRASGELFF
TGTGCCAGCAGTTTTGGCAGGGCCTCCGGGGAGCTGTTTTTT
>TRBJ1-6|TRBV5-4|-|-
CASSRRQESGNSPLHF
TGTGCCAGCAGCCGACGACAGGAAAGCGGCAATTCACCCCTCCACTTT
>TRBJ2-7|TRBV12-3/TRBV12-4|few|-
CASSFYTGSLHDRYEQYF
TGTGCCAGCAGTTTCTACACGGGCTCCTTGCACGACCGCTACGAGCAGTACTTC
>TRBJ2-2|TRBV12-3/TRBV12-4|many|-
CASSLVGGRTGELFF
TGTGCCAGCAGTTTGGTAGGGGGTAGGACCGGGGAGCTGTTTTTT
>TRBJ2-1|TRBV7-9|few|TRBD1
CASTLWDRGDEQFF
TGTGCCAGCACCCTGTGGGACAGGGGGGATGAGCAGTTCTTC
>TRBJ2-6|TRBV7-9|many|TRBD1
CASSLRGRDRGSGANVLTF
TGTGCCAGCAGCTTACGCGGCCGGGACAGGGGCTCTGGGGCCAACGTCCTGACTTTC
>TRBJ1-1|TRBV19|-|-
CASETGEGAFF
TGTGCCAGTGAAACAGGCGAGGGAGCTTTCTTT
>TRBJ2-2|TRBV7-9|few|TRBD1
CASSYPDRGPNTGELFF
TGTGCCAGCAGCTACCCCGACAGGGGGCCGAACACCGGGGAGCTGTTTTTT
>TRBJ1-6|TRBV27|-|-
CASRPGQLNSPLHF
TGTGCCAGCAGGCCGGGACAACTAAATTCACCCCTCCACTTT
>TRBJ2-1|TRBV3-1|many|TRBD2
CASSQEGLGDVLSSYNEQFF
TGTGCCAGCAGCCAAGAAGGACTAGGGGACGTTCTGAGCTCCTACAATGAGCAGTTCTTC
>TRBJ1-2|TRBV4-3|few|-
CASSQGRTAANYGYTF
TGCGCCAGCAGCCAAGGACGTACAGCTGCTAACTATGGCTACACCTTC
>TRBJ2-1|TRBV14|-|-
CASSQDLSWGGGLYNEQFF
TGTGCCAGCAGCCAAGATCTGAGTTGGGGCGGTGGCCTCTACAATGAGCAGTTCTTC
>TRBJ1-5|TRBV4-1|-|TRBD1
CASSLGAGGDQPQHF
TGCGCCAGCAGTCTGGGGGCAGGGGGTGATCAGCCCCAGCATTTT
>TRBJ1-2|TRBV10-3|-|TRBD1
CAIRDRAYGYTF
TGTGCCATCCGGGACAGGGCCTATGGCTACACCTTC
>TRBJ2-2|TRBV25-1|-|TRBD2
CASSDRDYPWAGELFF
TGTGCCAGCAGTGATAGGGACTACCCGTGGGCCGGGGAGCTGTTTTTT
>TRBJ1-2|TRBV7-4|-|-
CASGPFRSGNYGYTF
TGTGCCAGCGGCCCTTTTAGAAGCGGAAACTATGGCTACACCTTC
>TRBJ1-1|TRBV27|few|-
CASSFAGTGQTEAFF
TGTGCCAGCAGTTTCGCGGGGACGGGTCAAACTGAAGCTTTCTTT